This TCR beta chain was found in a study of blood T cell repertoires in COVID-19. The wider study: Both acute and convalescent COVID-19 samples were obtained from the United States, Italy and Spain. T cells, B-cell-depleted T cells, or PBMCs provided the cDNA or gDNA that served as material.

Original data processing: Researchers report that nucleated cell counts were estimated from reference gene primer amplification. Generated by immunoSEQ multiplex PCR, the TCRdb table keeps only in-frame clones and is missing some. D and trimming come from the DNA, and the V and J calls and clone size come from that table. The table lists about 64,000 clones, 80% to 90% of them singletons. V was pared by 3 bases and J by 0 bases, with 6 bases of the junction left unmatched. This CDR3 spans 16 amino acids. CDR1 SEHNR and CDR2 FQNEAQ come from the germline V gene (reference sequence). The chain couples TRBV7-9 to TRBJ2-7; 9 nucleotides align to TRBD2. The sample comprised peripheral blood. This clonotype was obtained from a man aged 40-55 years with acute or convalescent COVID-19. Here the CDR3 reads CASSFYLAGTSYEQYF. In nucleotides, the CDR3 is TGTGCCAGCAGCTTTTATCTAGCGGGGACCTCCTACGAGCAGTACTTC.